A selection of T cell receptor beta chains follows, all from one sample in a study of high-grade serous ovarian cancer treatment subgroups. Sequencing was performed with immunoSEQ multiplex PCR; in TCRdb, only in-frame clones are kept and a portion is missing. This sample has thousands of clones, with 65% to 75% found just once. Source material: tumor tissue. The receptor set was obtained from a human donor with high-grade serous ovarian cancer. Both conserved end residues are part of each CDR3. A D gene is named only where the DNA matches it firmly. The size field is filled for only some rows; it gives once, few, many or a size class.

size	D	V	J	CDR3	DNA
NA	TRBD2	TRBV7-2	TRBJ2-3	CASSFIAGEITDTQYF	TGTGCCAGCAGCTTTATAGCGGGGGAGATCACAGATACGCAGTATTTT
once	NA	TRBV7-6	TRBJ2-7	CASSLAGAYEQYF	TGTGCCAGCAGCTTAGCGGGAGCCTACGAGCAGTACTTC
NA	NA	TRBV20-1	TRBJ2-4	CSARAPNIQYF	TGCAGTGCTAGGGCCCCCAACATTCAGTACTTC
few	NA	TRBV7-2	TRBJ2-1	CASSLGNNEQFF	TGTGCCAGCAGCTTAGGGAACAATGAGCAGTTCTTC
NA	NA	TRBV6-1	TRBJ1-2	CASSEAWQGIYGYTF	TGTGCCAGCAGTGAAGCATGGCAGGGAATCTATGGCTACACCTTC
NA	NA	TRBV4-1	TRBJ2-7	CASSQVRGGEQYF	TGCGCCAGCAGCCAAGTCAGGGGGGGGGAGCAGTACTTC
NA	NA	TRBV7-2	TRBJ1-1	CASSLGGTWGMNTEAFF	TGTGCCAGCAGCTTAGGAGGGACCTGGGGCATGAACACTGAAGCTTTCTTT
NA	NA	TRBV19	TRBJ1-2	CASSMALAYGDYGYTF	TGTGCCAGTAGTATGGCCCTGGCGTACGGAGACTATGGCTACACCTTC
large	NA	TRBV18	TRBJ2-7	CASSPEKERMSSYEQYF	TGTGCCAGCTCACCCGAGAAGGAGAGGATGAGCTCCTACGAGCAGTACTTC
NA	TRBD2	TRBV7-9	TRBJ2-1	CASSLIFSGIAEQFF	TGTGCCAGCAGCTTGATCTTCAGCGGGATTGCTGAGCAGTTCTTC
NA	NA	TRBV29-1	TRBJ2-3	CSVLSARGFTDTQYF	TGCAGCGTCCTTTCCGCCAGGGGATTCACAGATACGCAGTATTTT
NA	NA	TRBV5-1	TRBJ2-1	CASSLAITSSYNEQFF	TGCGCCAGCAGCTTGGCTATCACTAGCTCCTACAATGAGCAGTTCTTC
few	TRBD1	TRBV19	TRBJ2-7	CASSNSGTDEQYF	TGTGCCAGTTCTAATTCCGGGACAGACGAGCAGTACTTC
NA	TRBD2	TRBV11-2	TRBJ2-3	CASSRGLAGQNTQYF	TGTGCCAGCAGCCGTGGATTAGCGGGCCAAAATACGCAGTATTTT
once	NA	TRBV6-6	TRBJ1-2	CASSYGGLGYGYTF	TGTGCCAGCAGTTACGGAGGTCTAGGCTATGGCTACACCTTC
NA	NA	TRBV11-1	TRBJ2-3	CATQLGRSTDTQYF	TGTGCCACCCAGCTTGGCAGAAGCACAGATACGCAGTATTTT
NA	NA	TRBV6-1	TRBJ2-1	CASPRTANNEQFF	TGTGCCAGCCCGAGGACTGCTAACAATGAGCAGTTCTTC
NA	NA	TRBV9	TRBJ1-6	CASSPRGGGNSPLHF	TGTGCCAGCAGCCCCAGGGGAGGCGGTAATTCACCCCTCCACTTT
NA	NA	TRBV4-2	TRBJ2-5	CASSQGTAQETQYF	TGTGCCAGCAGCCAAGGGACAGCCCAAGAGACCCAGTACTTC
NA	NA	TRBV6-5	TRBJ1-5	CASSYSFSNQPQHF	TGTGCCAGCAGTTACTCGTTTAGCAATCAGCCCCAGCATTTT
NA	NA	TRBV19	TRBJ1-1	CAAARGINTEAFF	TGTGCCGCGGCTCGGGGCATTAACACTGAAGCTTTCTTT
NA	NA	TRBV19	TRBJ1-2	CASSTDGKNYGYTF	TGTGCCAGTAGTACGGACGGGAAGAACTATGGCTACACCTTC
NA	NA	TRBV28	TRBJ1-5	CASRAPSNQPQHF	TGTGCCAGCCGGGCTCCTAGCAATCAGCCCCAGCATTTT
NA	TRBD1	TRBV29-1	TRBJ2-7	CSVATGTGVLYEQYF	TGCAGCGTCGCCACCGGGACAGGGGTCCTCTACGAGCAGTACTTC
large	NA	TRBV6-6	TRBJ1-1	CASSYSASQNTEAFF	TGTGCCAGCAGTTACTCGGCCAGCCAGAACACTGAAGCTTTCTTT
few	TRBD1	TRBV9	TRBJ2-5	CASSDGQGARETQYF	TGTGCCAGCAGCGACGGACAGGGGGCGAGAGAGACCCAGTACTTC
NA	NA	TRBV6-5	TRBJ1-1	CASTKESNTEAFF	TGTGCCAGCACCAAAGAATCGAACACTGAAGCTTTCTTT
NA	NA	TRBV27	TRBJ1-4	CASSRLSANEKLFF	TGTGCCAGCAGTCGACTCTCTGCCAATGAAAAACTGTTTTTT
once	TRBD1	TRBV11-1	TRBJ1-1	CASSLATGDTEAFF	TGTGCCAGCAGCTTGGCAACAGGGGACACTGAAGCTTTCTTT
once	NA	TRBV5-1	TRBJ1-2	CASSLGAGSANYGYTF	TGCGCCAGCAGCTTGGGGGCCGGGAGCGCTAACTATGGCTACACCTTC
NA	TRBD2	TRBV27	TRBJ2-1	CASSYSGSSNEQFF	TGTGCCAGCAGTTATAGCGGGAGTTCTAATGAGCAGTTCTTC
NA	TRBD1	TRBV5-5	TRBJ1-5	CASSLGSTGVDKASNQPQHF	TGTGCCAGCAGCTTGGGCTCGACAGGGGTAGATAAAGCTAGCAATCAGCCCCAGCATTTT
NA	NA	TRBV19	TRBJ2-7	CASRGLRDSSYEQYF	TGTGCCAGTAGAGGCCTTCGGGACTCGTCCTACGAGCAGTACTTC
NA	NA	TRBV6-5	TRBJ2-7	CASSFRYEQYF	TGTGCCAGCAGTTTCCGGTACGAGCAGTACTTC
NA	NA	TRBV18	TRBJ2-7	CASSLDGDPNEQYF	TGTGCCAGCTCCCTTGATGGAGACCCGAACGAGCAGTACTTC
NA	NA	TRBV6-5	TRBJ2-3	CATLGRHTQYF	TGTGCCACCTTGGGGAGGCATACGCAGTATTTT
NA	NA	TRBV30	TRBJ1-4	CAWSVQVNEKLFF	TGTGCCTGGAGTGTACAGGTTAATGAAAAACTGTTTTTT
NA	NA	TRBV28	TRBJ1-1	CASSLSLLRADSFEAFF	TGTGCCAGCAGTTTGTCTCTTTTACGTGCCGACAGCTTTGAAGCTTTCTTT
few	TRBD1	TRBV30	TRBJ1-6	CACTGEYNSPLHF	TGTGCCTGTACAGGGGAGTATAATTCACCCCTCCACTTT
NA	NA	TRBV28	TRBJ2-7	CASSLDRIRAYEQYF	TGTGCCAGCAGTTTAGATAGAATCCGCGCCTACGAGCAGTACTTC
NA	NA	TRBV11-2	TRBJ1-2	CASSLGGRAGYTF	TGTGCCAGCAGCTTGGGTGGGAGGGCTGGCTACACCTTC
NA	TRBD2	TRBV14	TRBJ2-7	CASNGGDYYEQYF	TGTGCCAGCAATGGGGGGGACTACTACGAGCAGTACTTC
NA	NA	TRBV4-2	TRBJ1-1	CASNPQGNTEAFF	TGTGCCAGCAATCCACAGGGGAACACTGAAGCTTTCTTT
NA	NA	TRBV29-1	TRBJ2-5	CSAMGHQETQYF	TGCAGCGCCATGGGACACCAAGAGACCCAGTACTTC
NA	NA	TRBV11-1	TRBJ1-1	CASSLGFSRNTEAFF	TGTGCCAGCAGCTTGGGGTTCTCGAGGAACACTGAAGCTTTCTTT
NA	NA	TRBV6-4	TRBJ2-1	CASRGTGNEQFF	TGTGCCAGCAGGGGAACAGGGAATGAGCAGTTCTTC
once	NA	TRBV6-5	TRBJ1-2	CASSYSAYGYTF	TGTGCCAGCAGTTACTCGGCTTATGGCTACACCTTC
NA	NA	TRBV7-2	TRBJ2-3	CASSLQGLRDTQYF	TGTGCCAGCAGCCTTCAGGGCCTAAGGGATACGCAGTATTTT
few	NA	TRBV18	TRBJ2-7	CASSPPAGAAYEQYF	TGTGCCAGCTCACCACCTGCAGGAGCGGCCTACGAGCAGTACTTC
few	NA	TRBV7-2	TRBJ2-7	CASSLGAGPYEQYF	TGTGCCAGCAGCTTAGGGGCAGGGCCCTACGAGCAGTACTTC
NA	TRBD2	TRBV5-1	TRBJ2-3	CASSLAASSGTVDTQYF	TGCGCCAGCAGCCTCGCCGCCTCAAGCGGGACGGTAGATACGCAGTATTTT
NA	NA	TRBV19	TRBJ1-3	CASSIRTVQPGTIYF	TGTGCCAGTAGTATTCGGACGGTACAGCCGGGGACCATATATTTT
NA	NA	TRBV21-1	TRBJ1-5	CASSSIWGHSRNSNQPQHF	TGTGCCAGCAGCTCGATTTGGGGACACTCACGGAATAGCAATCAGCCCCAGCATTTT
few	NA	TRBV21-1	TRBJ1-5	CASTVDRGYLGNQPQHF	TGTGCCAGCACCGTGGACAGGGGGTATCTTGGCAATCAGCCCCAGCATTTT
NA	NA	TRBV4-3	TRBJ1-4	CASSQDERPNEKLFF	TGCGCCAGCAGCCAAGACGAACGGCCTAATGAAAAACTGTTTTTT
NA	NA	TRBV30	TRBJ1-6	CAWGPRRMSPLHF	TGTGCCTGGGGACCTAGAAGGATGTCACCCCTCCACTTT